This T cell receptor (beta chain) comes out of a study of cytotoxic CD8 clonotypes in ibrutinib-treated CLL. Background on the study: Partial responses totalled 24 and complete responses 2; after median approximately 64 months, approximately 15 remained remitted and roughly twelve progressed. The authors obtained response samples at a median of about 12 months of treatment, range 6 to 36.

Germline CDR1 and CDR2: KGHSH and LQKENI. CDR3 length: 14 amino acids. With V trimmed by 5 bases and J by 4 bases, 3 bases remained unmatched. The protocol was immunoSEQ multiplex PCR, while the TCRdb copy is restricted to in-frame clones and leaves out a portion. The sample lists approximately 150,000 clones; 84% were seen once. Sequenced material: PBMCs, taken after 24 months of ibrutinib treatment. The chain recombines TRBV18 with TRBJ2-7; TRBD2 agrees at 12 bases. This clonotype originated in a human donor with chronic lymphocytic leukemia. The chain's CDR3 is CASSELAGGYEQYF. For the CDR3, the DNA is TGTGCCAGCTCAGAGCTAGCGGGAGGGTACGAGCAGTACTTC.